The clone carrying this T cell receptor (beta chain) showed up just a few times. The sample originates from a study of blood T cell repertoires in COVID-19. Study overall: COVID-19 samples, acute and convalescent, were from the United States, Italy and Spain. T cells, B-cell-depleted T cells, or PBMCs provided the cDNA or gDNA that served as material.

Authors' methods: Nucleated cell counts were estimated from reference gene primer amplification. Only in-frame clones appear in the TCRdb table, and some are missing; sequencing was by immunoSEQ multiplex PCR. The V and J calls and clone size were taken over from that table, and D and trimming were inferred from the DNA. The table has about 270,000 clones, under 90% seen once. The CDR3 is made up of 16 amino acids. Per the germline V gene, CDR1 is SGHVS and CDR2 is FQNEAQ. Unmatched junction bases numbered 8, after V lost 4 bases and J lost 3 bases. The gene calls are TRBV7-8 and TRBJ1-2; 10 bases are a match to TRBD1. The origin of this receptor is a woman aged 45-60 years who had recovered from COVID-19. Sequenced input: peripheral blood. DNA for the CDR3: TGTGCCAGCAGCTCCTCGAAGGACAGGGGGTACTATGGCTACACCTTC. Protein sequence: CASSSSKDRGYYGYTF.